The 10 T cell receptor beta chains below were found in one sample sequenced in a study of shared clonotypes between healthy human individuals. The method was immunoSEQ multiplex PCR; TCRdb's version includes in-frame clones alone and lacks a portion of them. This sample yields about 2 million clones, of which roughly 94% are seen a single time; 0.9% to 1.4% belongs to the top ten. As defined, naive CD8 cells were CD45RO-negative and positively selected for CCR7, with terminally differentiated effector memory CD45RA+ cells excluded. The source material was naive CD8+ T cells sorted from blood. Source of these receptors: a man between 18 and 29 years old in good health.

This chain links TRBV7-9 with TRBJ1-2, with TRBD1 matching 8 bases. Germline V CDR1 and CDR2: SEHNR, FQNEAQ (reference sequence). This CDR3 has 13 amino acids. The CDR3 sequence is CVSQGAGVWGYTF. DNA for the CDR3: TGTGTCTCGCAGGGGGCTGGTGTCTGGGGCTACACCTTC.

The chain carries TRBV9 and TRBJ2-5; 8 nucleotides align to TRBD1. Germline V gives CDR1 SGDLS, CDR2 YYNGEE. Unmatched junction bases numbered 9, after V lost 0 bases and J lost 5 bases. The CDR3 is made up of 16 amino acids. The CDR3 DNA sequence: TGTGCCAGCAGCGTAGGTACAGGGGGTTCCCGCGAGACCCAGTACTTC. Its translation is CASSVGTGGSRETQYF.

J is TRBJ2-1 and V is TRBV4-1, with TRBD2 identical over 8 bases. The CDR3 covers 20 residues. CDR1 is MGHRA, CDR2 YSYEKL, per germline. Trimming at V came to 3 bases and at J to 0 bases, leaving 16 bases not matched to a gene. CDR3 nucleotide sequence: TGCGCCAGCAGCCACCCCCTCCCTAGCGGGCTTCAACCCTCCTACAATGAGCAGTTCTTC. Residues: CASSHPLPSGLQPSYNEQFF.

About this clone itself: The same CDR3 can be traced to other DNA sequences in this sample. This chain joins TRBV28 and TRBJ1-1; D unresolved. The V end was cut by 6 bases, the J end by 1 base, with 12 bases between. CDR3 length: 14 amino acids. The germline CDR1 and CDR2 sequences are MDHEN and SYDVKM. This CDR3 reads CASSLMGGNTEAFF. For the CDR3, the DNA is TGTGCCAGCAGCCTTATGGGTGGGAACACTGAAGCTTTCTTT.

This clone was seen just once. This rearrangement joins TRBV7-9 to TRBJ1-4; no firm D call. V gave up 5 bases and J gave up 7 bases, with 26 bases separating them. The CDR3 totals 18 residues. The germline CDR1 and CDR2 sequences are SEHNR and FQNEAQ (reference sequence). As DNA, the CDR3 is TGTGCCAGCAGCCCCAAGTGGGGTCTCGGGTTTGAGGGTGAAAAACTGTTTTTT. Translated: CASSPKWGLGFEGEKLFF.

A single count supports this clone. CDR3 loop: CSVEDLDGGGAEAFF. In nucleotides, the CDR3 is TGCAGCGTTGAAGATCTGGACGGAGGGGGAGCTGAAGCTTTCTTT. V usage is TRBV29-1 and J usage is TRBJ1-1; a possible D gene is TRBD1 (6 bases). Germline V lookup: CDR1 SQVTM, CDR2 ANQGSEA. The CDR3 spans 15 residues. Trimming took off 0 bases at V and 6 bases at J, with 17 bases between the two ends.

The rearrangement uses TRBV27 and TRBJ2-6; TRBD1 matches 9 bases. CDR1 and CDR2 from the germline V gene are MNHEY and SMNVEV (reference sequence). This CDR3 region has 15 residues. V shed 2 bases and J 8 bases; nucleotides not matched to a gene: 4. The CDR3 DNA is TGTGCCAGCAGTTTAGGCGGGACAGGGACCAACGTCCTGACTTTC. Translating gives CASSLGGTGTNVLTF. The full variable domain, in which reference TRBV27 and TRBJ2-6 provide the parts outside the CDR3, is EAQVTQNPRYLITVTGKKLTVTCSQNMNHEYMSWYRQDPGLGLRQIYYSMNVEVTDKGDVPEGYKVSRKEKRNFPLILESPSPNQTSLYFCASSLGGTGTNVLTFGAGSRLTVL.

The chain is built from TRBV7-9 and TRBJ2-7; a weak D match, TRBD1 (6 bases). Looked up from germline, CDR1 is SEHNR and CDR2 is FQNEAQ (reference sequence). The V end was cut by 8 bases, the J end by 3 bases, with 23 bases between. This CDR3 spans 16 amino acids. The CDR3 spells CASDWDMTTMGYEQYF. The CDR3 DNA reads TGTGCCAGCGACTGGGACATGACAACCATGGGCTACGAGCAGTACTTC.

CDR3 in amino acids: CASSDGQGNTDTQYF. In nucleotides, the CDR3 is TGTGCCAGCAGTGACGGACAGGGGAACACAGATACGCAGTATTTT. This chain connects TRBV25-1 to TRBJ2-3, with 9 bases identical to TRBD1. The trim removed 3 bases at V and 2 bases at J, leaving 3 bases unmatched. Germline V gene lookup returns CDR1 MGHDK and CDR2 SYGVNS. The CDR3 has 15 residues.

The chain is built from TRBV4-3 and TRBJ2-2, with D perhaps matching TRBD2 (6 bases). V shed 7 bases and J shed 4 bases, with 13 bases lying between them. In germline, CDR1 is LGHNA, CDR2 YSLEER. This CDR3 spans 14 amino acids. The CDR3, as DNA: TGCGCCAGCAACTGGAGGGGCGGCACCGGGGAGCTGTTTTTT. It specifies CASNWRGGTGELFF.